What follows describes a single T cell receptor (beta chain). The CDR3 is 11 residues long. Germline V gene data show CDR1 as MDHEN and CDR2 as SYDVKM. The V and J ends lost 4 bases and 4 bases respectively, with 4 bases between them. This sample was included in a study of blood T cell repertoires in COVID-19. Overall study context: Whether acute or convalescent, the COVID-19 samples came from the United States, Italy and Spain.

Measured with immunoSEQ multiplex PCR; TCRdb has only the in-frame clones, and not every one. In the table there are some 330,000 clones, around four fifths of which are singletons. The sequencing input was PBMCs or T cells enriched from blood (not recorded which). This TCR was recovered from a woman between 50 and 59 years old who had recovered from COVID-19. The genes are TRBV28 and TRBJ1-2; no reliable D call. This CDR3 reads CASSSLYGYTF. CDR3 coding DNA: TGTGCCAGCAGTTCACTCTATGGCTACACCTTC.